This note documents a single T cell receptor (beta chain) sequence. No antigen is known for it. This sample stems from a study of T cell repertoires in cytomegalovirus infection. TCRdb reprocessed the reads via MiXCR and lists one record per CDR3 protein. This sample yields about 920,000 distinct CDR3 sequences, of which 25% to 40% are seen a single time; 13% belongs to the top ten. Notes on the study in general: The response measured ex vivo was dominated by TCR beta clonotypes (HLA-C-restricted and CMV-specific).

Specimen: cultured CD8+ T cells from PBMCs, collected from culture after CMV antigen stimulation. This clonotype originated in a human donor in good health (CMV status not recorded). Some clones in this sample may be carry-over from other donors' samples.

The CDR3 loop reads CAIRGTGKGSMETQYF. The CDR3, as DNA: TGTGCCATCAGAGGGACAGGGAAAGGTAGCATGGAGACCCAGTACTTC. The chain couples TRBV10-3 to TRBJ2-5; 9 nucleotides match TRBD1. The CDR3 totals 16 residues. The V and J ends lost 6 bases and 5 bases, in that order; junction bases with no gene match: 13. Germline V gene lookup returns CDR1 ENHRY and CDR2 SYGVKD.